This is a list of T cell receptor beta chains from one sample in a study of neurological immune-mediated disorders. From the 5' RACE reads, TCRdb called clonotypes with MiXCR, one entry per CDR3 protein. This sample has around 69,000 distinct CDR3 sequences, with 4.5% found just once. Sequenced: PBMCs. Receptor source: a man younger than 45 with multiple sclerosis. Each CDR3 is given with its conserved first and last residue. The order of the fields is J gene, V gene, clone size, D gene, CDR3 protein, CDR3 DNA. D genes are given only for firm matches. The size of a clone is reported for some rows only, either as once, few or many, or as a class for expanded clones.

j_gene: TRBJ1-6; v_gene: TRBV18; abundance: -; d_gene: -; CDR3aa: CTGSLPVSPLHF; CDR3nt: TGTACCGGCTCACTCCCTGTGTCACCCCTCCACTTT
j_gene: TRBJ2-1; v_gene: TRBV5-1; abundance: many; d_gene: -; CDR3aa: CASSLYRAGNEQFF; CDR3nt: TGCGCCAGCAGCCTCTACAGGGCCGGCAATGAGCAGTTCTTC
j_gene: TRBJ1-2; v_gene: TRBV18; abundance: many; d_gene: -; CDR3aa: CASSSLTVYGYTF; CDR3nt: TGTGCCAGCTCATCCTTGACAGTCTATGGCTACACCTTC
j_gene: TRBJ1-1; v_gene: TRBV20-1; abundance: -; d_gene: -; CDR3aa: CSARGRVGTEAFF; CDR3nt: TGCAGTGCTAGAGGCCGGGTGGGCACTGAAGCTTTCTTT
j_gene: TRBJ2-5; v_gene: TRBV6-6; abundance: many; d_gene: -; CDR3aa: CASSFRDPRETQYF; CDR3nt: TGTGCCAGCAGTTTCCGGGACCCTCGGGAGACCCAGTACTTC
j_gene: TRBJ2-4; v_gene: TRBV27; abundance: many; d_gene: TRBD1; CDR3aa: CASSPIDRAKNIQYF; CDR3nt: TGTGCCAGCAGTCCAATAGACAGGGCTAAAAACATTCAGTACTTC
j_gene: TRBJ2-3; v_gene: TRBV7-2; abundance: few; d_gene: -; CDR3aa: CASSPVFLTDTQYF; CDR3nt: TGTGCCAGCAGCCCTGTGTTTCTCACAGATACGCAGTATTTT
j_gene: TRBJ2-5; v_gene: TRBV3-1; abundance: few; d_gene: -; CDR3aa: CASSALKRGETQYF; CDR3nt: TGTGCCAGCAGCGCTCTGAAGCGCGGGGAGACCCAGTACTTC
j_gene: TRBJ2-3; v_gene: TRBV3-1; abundance: many; d_gene: -; CDR3aa: CASSQFTSDTQYF; CDR3nt: TGTGCCAGCAGCCAATTTACGTCAGATACGCAGTATTTT
j_gene: TRBJ1-2; v_gene: TRBV2; abundance: many; d_gene: -; CDR3aa: CASALGQGHGYTF; CDR3nt: TGTGCCAGCGCCCTCGGCCAGGGTCATGGCTACACCTTC
j_gene: TRBJ1-6; v_gene: TRBV5-1; abundance: many; d_gene: -; CDR3aa: CASSLGGPGQINSPLHF; CDR3nt: TGCGCCAGCAGCTTAGGCGGTCCCGGGCAAATTAATTCACCCCTCCACTTT
j_gene: TRBJ1-4; v_gene: TRBV11-2; abundance: -; d_gene: -; CDR3aa: CASSFRSGQGDEKLFF; CDR3nt: TGTGCCAGCAGCTTTCGATCCGGGCAGGGCGATGAAAAACTGTTTTTT
j_gene: TRBJ1-6; v_gene: TRBV12-3/TRBV12-4; abundance: many; d_gene: -; CDR3aa: CASSYNDSPLHF; CDR3nt: TGTGCCAGCAGTTATAACGATTCACCCCTCCACTTT
j_gene: TRBJ2-5; v_gene: TRBV3-1; abundance: many; d_gene: -; CDR3aa: CASSQVRETQYF; CDR3nt: TGTGCCAGCAGCCAGGTCCGGGAGACCCAGTACTTC
j_gene: TRBJ1-5; v_gene: TRBV15; abundance: many; d_gene: -; CDR3aa: CATSALGNQPQHF; CDR3nt: TGTGCCACCAGCGCTTTGGGCAATCAGCCCCAGCATTTT
j_gene: TRBJ2-3; v_gene: TRBV20-1; abundance: few; d_gene: -; CDR3aa: CSARDRGGTDTQYF; CDR3nt: TGCAGTGCTAGAGACAGGGGGGGCACAGATACGCAGTATTTT
j_gene: TRBJ1-4; v_gene: TRBV20-1; abundance: many; d_gene: -; CDR3aa: CSARDLGEGRNEKLFF; CDR3nt: TGCAGTGCTAGAGATTTGGGGGAGGGTCGAAATGAAAAACTGTTTTTT
j_gene: TRBJ2-3; v_gene: TRBV7-9; abundance: -; d_gene: -; CDR3aa: CASRRDSRTDTQYF; CDR3nt: TGTGCCAGCAGACGTGACTCCCGCACAGATACGCAGTATTTT
j_gene: TRBJ2-3; v_gene: TRBV5-1; abundance: few; d_gene: -; CDR3aa: CASSGGTAPDTQYF; CDR3nt: TGCGCCAGCAGCGGGGGGACAGCCCCAGATACGCAGTATTTT
j_gene: TRBJ2-1; v_gene: TRBV6-5; abundance: many; d_gene: -; CDR3aa: CASSYSLSQPNEQFF; CDR3nt: TGTGCCAGCAGTTACTCACTTTCCCAACCCAATGAGCAGTTCTTC
j_gene: TRBJ2-7; v_gene: TRBV7-6; abundance: few; d_gene: TRBD1; CDR3aa: CASSLASGQGASYEQYF; CDR3nt: TGTGCCAGCAGCTTAGCTTCGGGTCAGGGGGCTTCCTACGAGCAGTACTTC
j_gene: TRBJ2-2; v_gene: TRBV12-3/TRBV12-4; abundance: many; d_gene: -; CDR3aa: CASTLRRKNTGELFF; CDR3nt: TGTGCCAGCACTCTCCGGCGAAAGAACACCGGGGAGCTGTTTTTT
j_gene: TRBJ2-1; v_gene: TRBV4-1; abundance: many; d_gene: -; CDR3aa: CASSQEQVGQFF; CDR3nt: TGCGCCAGCAGCCAAGAACAGGTTGGGCAGTTCTTC
j_gene: TRBJ2-4; v_gene: TRBV28; abundance: many; d_gene: -; CDR3aa: CACRGGVAKNIQYF; CDR3nt: TGTGCCTGCCGAGGGGGGGTAGCCAAAAACATTCAGTACTTC
j_gene: TRBJ1-6; v_gene: TRBV28; abundance: many; d_gene: -; CDR3aa: CASSLRYSPLHF; CDR3nt: TGTGCCAGCAGCCTCAGGTATTCACCCCTCCACTTT
j_gene: TRBJ1-1; v_gene: TRBV9; abundance: many; d_gene: -; CDR3aa: CASSVVDSRAEAFF; CDR3nt: TGTGCCAGCAGCGTAGTAGATTCGCGGGCTGAAGCTTTCTTT
j_gene: TRBJ2-2; v_gene: TRBV7-9; abundance: many; d_gene: -; CDR3aa: CASSLGLAESGELFF; CDR3nt: TGTGCCAGCAGCTTGGGATTAGCAGAGTCCGGGGAGCTGTTTTTT
j_gene: TRBJ2-1; v_gene: TRBV15; abundance: few; d_gene: -; CDR3aa: CATSRAGTPAGNEQFF; CDR3nt: TGTGCCACCAGCAGAGCCGGGACTCCAGCCGGAAATGAGCAGTTCTTC
j_gene: TRBJ2-5; v_gene: TRBV11-2; abundance: many; d_gene: -; CDR3aa: CASSSRPPQETQYF; CDR3nt: TGTGCCAGCAGCTCCCGTCCACCCCAAGAGACCCAGTACTTC
j_gene: TRBJ2-3; v_gene: TRBV9; abundance: many; d_gene: TRBD1; CDR3aa: CASSTTQGRTDTQYF; CDR3nt: TGTGCCAGCAGCACCACACAGGGGCGCACAGATACGCAGTATTTT
j_gene: TRBJ2-1; v_gene: TRBV6-1; abundance: few; d_gene: TRBD1; CDR3aa: CASSRRTGRTYNEQFF; CDR3nt: TGTGCCAGCAGTAGACGGACAGGGAGGACCTACAATGAGCAGTTCTTC
j_gene: TRBJ1-6; v_gene: TRBV6-5; abundance: many; d_gene: -; CDR3aa: CASSYGGSSPLHF; CDR3nt: TGTGCCAGCAGTTATGGGGGCTCTTCACCCCTCCACTTT
j_gene: TRBJ2-2; v_gene: TRBV5-5; abundance: many; d_gene: -; CDR3aa: CASSGVNTGELFF; CDR3nt: TGTGCCAGCAGCGGGGTGAACACCGGGGAGCTGTTTTTT
j_gene: TRBJ1-6; v_gene: TRBV12-3/TRBV12-4; abundance: many; d_gene: -; CDR3aa: CASRGGTGGTNSPLHF; CDR3nt: TGTGCCAGCCGGGGGGGCACCGGTGGAACTAATTCACCCCTCCACTTT
j_gene: TRBJ1-2; v_gene: TRBV4-1; abundance: few; d_gene: -; CDR3aa: CASSQAEHPGAILAYGYTF; CDR3nt: TGCGCCAGCAGCCAAGCGGAACACCCGGGGGCGATTTTAGCCTATGGCTACACCTTC
j_gene: TRBJ2-2; v_gene: TRBV11-2; abundance: many; d_gene: TRBD2; CDR3aa: CASERGAGTGELFF; CDR3nt: TGTGCCAGCGAGCGGGGGGCGGGGACCGGGGAGCTGTTTTTT
j_gene: TRBJ1-1; v_gene: TRBV5-1; abundance: many; d_gene: -; CDR3aa: CASSLLSVNTEAFF; CDR3nt: TGCGCCAGCAGCTTATTATCAGTGAACACTGAAGCTTTCTTT
j_gene: TRBJ1-2; v_gene: TRBV5-1; abundance: many; d_gene: -; CDR3aa: CASSLANGYGYTF; CDR3nt: TGCGCCAGCAGCTTGGCTAACGGCTATGGCTACACCTTC
j_gene: TRBJ1-4; v_gene: TRBV5-1; abundance: many; d_gene: -; CDR3aa: CASSLEAGGHGNEKLFF; CDR3nt: TGCGCCAGCAGCTTGGAGGCTGGAGGGCACGGTAATGAAAAACTGTTTTTT
j_gene: TRBJ1-2; v_gene: TRBV5-6; abundance: many; d_gene: -; CDR3aa: CASTEGNYGYTF; CDR3nt: TGTGCCAGCACTGAGGGAAACTATGGCTACACCTTC
j_gene: TRBJ1-2; v_gene: TRBV24-1; abundance: many; d_gene: -; CDR3aa: CATSESGLGYGYTF; CDR3nt: TGTGCCACCAGTGAATCAGGGTTGGGTTATGGCTACACCTTC
j_gene: TRBJ1-1; v_gene: TRBV29-1; abundance: many; d_gene: -; CDR3aa: CSVFFGGGFDEAFF; CDR3nt: TGCAGCGTTTTTTTCGGGGGGGGCTTTGATGAAGCTTTCTTT